This T cell receptor beta chain was obtained from a study of blood T cell repertoires in COVID-19. Study in general: The United States, Italy and Spain were the sources of the acute and convalescent COVID-19 samples.

Original processing methods: Amplification of reference gene primers provided the estimated nucleated cell counts. Produced via immunoSEQ multiplex PCR; TCRdb's table is partial and in-frame only. The D gene and trimming were derived from the DNA, and the V and J assignments and clone size from that table. The repertoire consists of about 50,000 clones, with roughly 82% occurring once and the leading ten covering less than 8%. Trimming removed 7 bases from V and 2 bases from J; junction bases left unmatched: 9. CDR3 length equals 15 residues. Germline V gives CDR1 KGHDR, CDR2 SFDVKD. The TCR was taken from a human donor in a cohort sampled during active COVID-19. Specimen: peripheral blood. The V gene is TRBV24-1, the J gene TRBJ2-5, with 7 bases that match TRBD1. DNA for the CDR3: TGTGCCACCAGCCGCGCGACAGGGCCTCAAGAGACCCAGTACTTC. Translation: CATSRATGPQETQYF.